Listed here are 14 T cell receptor beta chains from one sample, sequenced in a study of cytomegalovirus exposure and HLA in healthy donors. PCR primers comprised 60 Vbeta and 13 Jbeta primers. The data were produced by immunoSEQ multiplex PCR, yet TCRdb's version contains in-frame clones alone and is incomplete. The sample has 110,000 to 150,000 clones, around 72% seen once. The sample taken for sequencing was PBMCs. These receptor sequences come from a man aged 35-49 years in good health and CMV-seronegative.

The J gene is TRBJ1-1, the V gene TRBV15; 8 bases match TRBD1. The length of the CDR3 is 15 residues. V shed 4 bases, J shed 3 bases, and the junction held 7 bases outside the gene matches. CDR1 LNHNV and CDR2 YYDKDF come from the germline V gene (reference sequence). CDR3 in DNA: TGTGCCACCAGCACCCAGGGGGCGTTGGACACTGAAGCTTTCTTT. Encoded protein: CATSTQGALDTEAFF.

The V gene is TRBV28, the J gene TRBJ2-2, with 7 bases identical to TRBD2. The CDR3 sequence is 17 residues long. The V and J ends lost 1 base and 4 bases, in that order; junction bases with no gene match: 9. Germline CDR1 reads MDHEN; CDR2 reads SYDVKM. The CDR3 loop is CASSLLAGDRFTGELFF. The CDR3 coding sequence is TGTGCCAGCAGTTTATTGGCGGGAGATAGGTTCACCGGGGAGCTGTTTTTT.

This clone was observed a few times. The chain couples TRBV18 to TRBJ1-1; D not resolved. This CDR3 contains 14 residues. Trimming shortened V by 6 bases and J by 3 bases, and 14 bases separated the two germline ends. Germline loops: CDR1 KGHSH, CDR2 LQKENI. In DNA, the CDR3 is TGTGCCAGCTCTCAGGTGGGGAGGGACACTGAAGCTTTCTTT. This translates into CASSQVGRDTEAFF.

This rearrangement joins TRBV7-6 to TRBJ2-3; weak D call: TRBD2 (6 bases). V was cut by 2 bases and J by 1 base, with 13 bases left in between. CDR1 is SGHVS, CDR2 FNYEAQ, per germline. This CDR3 region has 16 residues. The CDR3 bases are TGTGCCAGCAGCTTAATCGGGTGGGAGGGCACAGATACGCAGTATTTT. It translates to CASSLIGWEGTDTQYF. Complete variable domain (other parts from reference TRBV7-6 and TRBJ2-3): GAGVSQSPRYKVTKRGQDVALRCDPISGHVSLYWYRQALGQGPEFLTYFNYEAQQDKSGLPNDRFSAERPEGSISTLTIQRTEQRDSAMYRCASSLIGWEGTDTQYFGPGTRLTVL.

This clone was detected only once. The genes are TRBV7-9 and TRBJ2-1, with 9 positions matching TRBD2. The trim removed 3 bases at V and 8 bases at J, leaving 5 bases unmatched. CDR1 is SEHNR, CDR2 FQNEAQ, per germline (reference sequence). This CDR3 has 14 residues. CDR3 protein: CASSLTSGGDEQFF. CDR3 sequence (DNA): TGTGCCAGCAGCTTGACTAGCGGAGGAGATGAGCAGTTCTTC.

This rearrangement joins TRBV15 to TRBJ1-6; a possible D gene is TRBD1 (5 bases). The CDR3 totals 14 residues. CDR1 LNHNV and CDR2 YYDKDF come from the germline V gene (reference sequence). V was cut by 1 base and J by 6 bases, with 7 bases left in between. The CDR3 coding sequence is TGTGCCACCAGCAGAGGACAGTCTAATTCACCCCTCCACTTT. It codes for CATSRGQSNSPLHF.

The chain uses TRBV7-6 and TRBJ2-2, with 9 bases aligning to TRBD1. CDR1 is SGHVS and CDR2 is FNYEAQ in the germline V gene. This CDR3 region has 15 residues. The V and J ends lost 5 bases and 7 bases, in that order; junction bases with no gene match: 8. The chain's CDR3 is CASSQWDRAVGELFF. The CDR3 nucleotides are TGTGCCAGCAGCCAGTGGGACAGGGCCGTCGGGGAGCTGTTTTTT.

This CDR3 is CASSRRVLKKQETQYF. Written as DNA, the CDR3 is TGTGCCAGCAGTCGCCGGGTTCTGAAAAAGCAAGAGACCCAGTACTTC. The chain couples TRBV28 to TRBJ2-5, with D uncertain. This CDR3 has 16 amino acids. Germline CDR1 is MDHEN and CDR2 is SYDVKM. Trimming left V 5 bases short and J 2 bases short, with 18 bases between.

About this clone itself: One end of the junction is discordant with germline, which a read error may explain. The V call is TRBV19, the J call TRBJ1-5, with D possibly matching TRBD1 (5 bases). The CDR3 loop spans 14 amino acids. The germline V gene encodes CDR1 LNHDA and CDR2 SQIVND (reference sequence). CDR3: CASSIADNGQPQNF. In nucleotides, the CDR3 is TGTGCCAGTAGTATAGCGGACAACGGTCAGCCCCAGAATTTT.

This chain links TRBV21-1 with TRBJ2-7; TRBD2, the table's D call, lacks a check against the DNA. TRBV21-1 is deemed a pseudogene. The CDR3 length is 20 residues. CDR3 region: CASSSTETGRYEGAIYEQYF. Written as DNA, the CDR3 is TGTGCCAGCAGTTCTACTGAAACCGGGAGGTACGAGGGAGCCATCTACGAGCAGTACTTC.

V and J are TRBV6-5 and TRBJ2-7; D may be TRBD2 (6 bases). CDR3 length: 14 residues. Germline values: CDR1 MNHEY, CDR2 SVGAGI. Trimming removed 5 bases at V and 2 bases at J, with 13 bases between. CDR3 residues: CASSGSGFAYEQYF. CDR3 DNA: TGTGCCAGCAGTGGTAGCGGATTTGCCTACGAGCAGTACTTC.

The chain recombines TRBV7-9 with TRBJ1-1; D call uncertain. Trimming left V 5 bases short and J 1 base short, with 14 bases between. Germline CDR1 is SEHNR and CDR2 is FQNEAQ (reference sequence). CDR3 length: 15 residues. The CDR3 DNA sequence: TGTGCCAGCAGCCCTGCCTTGGGCGAGAACACTGAAGCTTTCTTT. The encoded protein is CASSPALGENTEAFF. The entire variable domain, with the rest obtained from reference TRBV7-9 and TRBJ1-1, is as follows: DTGVSQNPRHKITKRGQNVTFRCDPISEHNRLYWYRQTLGQGPEFLTYFQNEAQLEKSRLLSDRFSAERPKGSFSTLEIQRTEQGDSAMYLCASSPALGENTEAFFGQGTRLTVV.

The rearrangement joins TRBV25-1 to TRBJ1-6; tentative D call: TRBD1 (6 bases). The CDR3 totals 13 residues. V was cut by 3 bases and J by 11 bases, with 11 bases left in between. CDR1 and CDR2 from the germline V gene are MGHDK and SYGVNS. CDR3 bases: TGTGCCAGCAGTGAGGGGGCTTTCGCACCCCTCCACTTT. It is translated as CASSEGAFAPLHF.

This clone has a handful of counts. The chain couples TRBV5-1 to TRBJ2-3; 8 positions match TRBD2. The CDR3 has 15 amino acids. The germline CDR1 and CDR2 sequences are SGHRS and YFSETQ. Trimming at V came to 3 bases and at J to 5 bases, leaving 8 bases not matched to a gene. For the CDR3, the DNA is TGCGCCAGCAGCTCGGGGACTAGGGGAAAAGATACGCAGTATTTT. As protein: CASSSGTRGKDTQYF.